These 15 T cell receptor beta chains came from one sample sequenced in a study of Graves' ophthalmopathy and Graves' hyperthyroidism. As the template, RNA transcripts were used to amplify TCR beta CDR3 regions. The authors performed first-round RT-PCR with HTBI primers and then a second-round multiplex PCR. TCRdb analysed the multiplex PCR reads with MiXCR anew, one entry per CDR3 protein. Of 740,000 or so distinct CDR3 sequences listed, 35% to 50% are singletons. Source material: peripheral blood. The receptors here all came from an adult man with Graves' ophthalmopathy.

Points on this clonotype: A junction end diverges from the germline sequence, so it may reflect a read error. The V gene is TRBV9, the J gene TRBJ2-2; 9 positions agree with TRBD1. CDR1 is SGDLS, CDR2 YYNGEE, per germline. The CDR3 contains 15 residues. CDR3 residues: CASSVWTGATGELSW. The DNA of the CDR3 is TGTGCCAGCAGCGTATGGACAGGGGCCACCGGGGAGCTGTCTTGG.

A word on this clonotype: This is likely a read error, given that the CDR3 carries no conserved phenylalanine or tryptophan at its end. It is unclear where the CDR3 begins or ends on the DNA, so no DNA is shown, and the CDR3 is as TCRdb lists it. The V gene is TRBV29-1, the J gene TRBJ2-6; the DNA was not used to check the table's D call, TRBD1. With termini counted, the CDR3 has 9 amino acids. Germline V CDR1 and CDR2: SQVTM, ANQGSEA. Here the CDR3 reads CSVYRGPNT.

The chain has TRBV11-3 and TRBJ1-6; 7 bases agree with TRBD1. The trim removed 8 bases at V and 4 bases at J, leaving 2 bases unmatched. The CDR3 loop spans 13 amino acids. CDR1 SGHNT and CDR2 YENEEA come from the germline V gene. The CDR3 DNA follows: TGTGCCAGCCAGGGGGGATATAATTCACCCCTCCACTTT. Translating it yields CASQGGYNSPLHF.

Points on this clonotype: A much bigger clone sits one base away, suggesting this may be a read error. This chain uses TRBV24-1 with TRBJ2-5; 7 nucleotides align to TRBD1. This CDR3 has 14 amino acids. The V gene's germline CDR1 is KGHDR and CDR2 SFDVKD. CDR3 in DNA: TGTGCCGCCAGTGAGACGGACAGGTGGGAGACCCAGTACTTC. This codes for CAASETDRWETQYF.

This clonotype was counted a single time. Being one base from a much bigger clone, this may be a read error. The rearrangement links TRBV7-2 to TRBJ2-7; a possible D gene is TRBD2 (5 bases). In germline, CDR1 is SGHTA, CDR2 FQGNSA. The CDR3 is 11 amino acids. The CDR3 is CASSHGGKALF. CDR3 sequence (DNA): TGTGCCAGCAGCCACGGAGGCAAGGCCCTTTTC. Variable domain in full (rest from reference TRBV7-2 and TRBJ2-7): GAGVSQSPSNKVTEKGKDVELRCDPISGHTALYWYRQSLGQGLEFLIYFQGNSAPDKSGLPSDRFSAERTGGSVSTLTIQRTQQEDSAVYLCASSHGGKALFGPGTRLTVT.

The gene calls are TRBV29-1 and TRBJ1-1, with 7 bases matching TRBD1. Germline V gives CDR1 SQVTM, CDR2 ANQGSEA. Trimming removed 4 bases from V and 10 bases from J; junction bases left unmatched: 3. The CDR3 extends over 10 amino acids. CDR3 in amino acids: CSVGTGGAFF. As DNA, the CDR3 is TGCAGCGTTGGGACAGGCGGAGCTTTCTTT.

This sequence joins TRBV7-9 and TRBJ2-7, with 7 nucleotides matching TRBD1. The CDR3 is 17 residues long. Trimming removed 0 bases from V and 0 bases from J; junction bases left unmatched: 8. From germline, CDR1 is SEHNR and CDR2 FQNEAQ (reference sequence). This chain's CDR3 is CASSLASGTVYSYEQYF. In DNA form, the CDR3 reads TGTGCCAGCAGCTTAGCCTCCGGGACAGTTTACTCCTACGAGCAGTACTTC.

In this sample, this clonotype turned up a few times. The rearrangement links TRBV29-1 to TRBJ1-2; D is possibly TRBD1 (5 bases). The CDR3 length is 13 residues. Germline CDR1 and CDR2: SQVTM and ANQGSEA. Trimming removed 4 bases at V and 7 bases at J, with 16 bases between. CDR3 sequence: CSVAGDGPSGYTF. For the CDR3, the DNA is TGCAGCGTTGCCGGGGACGGCCCTTCTGGCTACACCTTC.

The chain couples TRBV9 to TRBJ2-7; 12 nucleotides match TRBD2. The CDR3 consists of 15 residues. Germline lookup yields CDR1 SGDLS and CDR2 YYNGEE. V shed 0 bases, J shed 3 bases, and the junction held 1 base outside the gene matches. As DNA, the CDR3 is TGTGCCAGCAGCGTAGGACTAGCGGGGGACTACGAGCAGTACTTC. Residues: CASSVGLAGDYEQYF.

About this clonotype itself: It is likely a read error, because the conserved phenylalanine at the end of the CDR3 is missing. The chain uses TRBV7-9 and TRBJ2-2; maybe TRBD2 (5 bases). The ends were cut back, 6 bases at V and 6 bases at J, with 14 bases in the middle. This CDR3 spans 14 amino acids. Germline V lookup: CDR1 SEHNR, CDR2 FQNEAQ (reference sequence). CDR3 DNA sequence: TGTGCCAGCAGGCCCGGACTGGGTTCCGGGGAGCTGTTTTCT. Its translation: CASRPGLGSGELFS.

This clonotype appeared a few times. The chain couples TRBV7-9 to TRBJ1-4; D is perhaps TRBD1 (6 bases). The CDR3 consists of 17 residues. V was pared by 4 bases and J by 8 bases, with 23 bases between. Germline V gene lookup returns CDR1 SEHNR and CDR2 FQNEAQ (reference sequence). Here the CDR3 reads CASSSGRGAIMKEKLFF. DNA of the CDR3: TGTGCCAGCAGCTCCGGGCGGGGGGCCATAATGAAAGAAAAACTGTTTTTT.

J is TRBJ2-7 and V is TRBV10-3, with 10 bases matching TRBD2. The CDR3 loop spans 14 amino acids. Per germline, CDR1 ENHRY and CDR2 SYGVKD. V dropped 6 bases and J dropped 3; count of bases not matched to a gene: 5. This CDR3 is CAIRPSGSVYEQYF. CDR3 coding DNA: TGTGCCATCAGACCTAGCGGGAGTGTCTACGAGCAGTACTTC.

The rearrangement links TRBV12-5 to TRBJ2-5; D is unresolved. The CDR3 extends over 12 amino acids. Germline loops: CDR1 LGHNT, CDR2 FRNRAP. The V end was cut by 1 base, the J end by 7 bases, with 7 bases between. The CDR3 region is CASGLAPRTQYF. CDR3 coding DNA: TGTGCTAGTGGTTTGGCACCACGGACCCAGTACTTC.

Regarding this clonotype: A single base separates this from a much larger clone, so it may be a read error. The V call is TRBV2, the J call TRBJ2-7, with D hard to call. The V gene's germline CDR1 is SNHLY and CDR2 FYNNEI. V lost 7 bases, J lost 0 bases, and 10 bases lay in between. The CDR3 extends over 13 amino acids. The CDR3 DNA reads TGTGCCAGCAATGAGAACAGCTCCTACGAGCAGTACTTC. Protein sequence: CASNENSSYEQYF.

This clonotype appeared a few times. This chain uses TRBV6-1 with TRBJ1-2, with TRBD1 matching over 8 bases. Germline V CDR1 and CDR2: MNHNS, SASEGT. The CDR3 extends over 13 amino acids. With 6 bases clipped from V and 7 bases from J, the junction kept 7 bases outside the gene matches. CDR3 sequence reads: CASSPRTGSGYTF. CDR3 coding DNA: TGTGCCAGCAGCCCGAGGACAGGGTCTGGCTACACCTTC.